The 15 T cell receptor beta chains below were found in one sample sequenced in a study of graft-versus-host responses after intestinal transplantation. This table comes from immunoSEQ multiplex PCR, and its TCRdb copy is limited to in-frame clones, with some not included. The sample lists 7,000 to 9,000 clones, roughly 31% occurring once. Source: alloreactive CD4+ T cells from a mixed lymphocyte reaction culture, taken before intestinal transplant. Subset here: CFSE-low proliferating T cells sorted from roughly six-day pre-transplant mixed lymphocyte reaction (GvH or HvG direction). The receptors come from a human patient who received an intestinal transplant.

The CDR3 DNA follows: TGTGCCAGCAGTTCACCACAGGGGACTGCCTACGAGCAGTACTTC. It specifies CASSSPQGTAYEQYF. The chain recombines TRBV28 with TRBJ2-7; perhaps TRBD1 as D (7 bases). CDR1 and CDR2 from the germline V gene are MDHEN and SYDVKM. There are 15 residues in the CDR3. Trimming took off 4 bases at V and 2 bases at J, with 15 bases between the two ends. The variable domain in full, completed from reference TRBV28 and TRBJ2-7, reads DVKVTQSSRYLVKRTGEKVFLECVQDMDHENMFWYRQDPGLGLRLIYFSYDVKMKEKGDIPEGYSVSREKKERFSLILESASTNQTSMYLCASSSPQGTAYEQYFGPGTRLTVT.

This clone was counted only a few times. V gene TRBV28 combines with J gene TRBJ1-1; D gene ambiguous. CDR1 and CDR2 from the germline V gene are MDHEN and SYDVKM. V was pared by 5 bases and J by 10 bases, with 26 bases between. The CDR3 contains 16 residues. DNA for the CDR3: TGTGCCAGCAGTCCGACTTCCCAGACCCTGGCATTTTCAGCTTTCTTT. It specifies CASSPTSQTLAFSAFF.

The chain uses TRBV5-1 and TRBJ2-7, with TRBD1 identical over 7 bases. CDR1 is SGHRS, CDR2 YFSETQ, per germline. This CDR3 comprises 14 residues. V dropped 4 bases and J dropped 3; count of bases not matched to a gene: 7. CDR3 amino acids: CASSVPTGDYEQYF. In nucleotides, the CDR3 is TGCGCCAGCAGCGTACCCACAGGGGACTACGAGCAGTACTTC.

The chain recombines TRBV6-6 with TRBJ1-2; perhaps TRBD1 as D (6 bases). The CDR3 covers 16 residues. The V gene lost 3 bases and the J gene lost 5 bases, with 19 bases spanning the gap. Germline V gene sequence: CDR1 MNHNY, CDR2 SVGAGI (reference sequence). This CDR3 is CASSYLRYRQEYGYTF. CDR3 DNA sequence: TGTGCCAGCAGTTATTTGCGGTATCGACAGGAGTATGGCTACACCTTC.

Relative to its sample, this clone is medium-sized. The J gene is TRBJ1-6, the V gene TRBV27; the match to TRBD1 covers 8 bases. Trimming removed 5 bases from V and 10 bases from J; junction bases left unmatched: 10. The CDR3 covers 15 residues. In germline, CDR1 is MNHEY, CDR2 SMNVEV (reference sequence). CDR3 protein: CASSTLRTGTSPLHF. In DNA, the CDR3 is TGTGCCAGCAGTACCCTCCGGACAGGGACCTCACCCCTCCACTTT.

The rearrangement uses TRBV6-1 and TRBJ2-3; unclear D gene. Per the germline V gene, CDR1 is MNHNS and CDR2 is SASEGT. Deletions cut 6 bases from V and 2 bases from J, with 12 bases between. CDR3 length: 14 residues. Here the CDR3 DNA reads TGTGCCAGCAGCCGACCCCGACACACAGATACGCAGTATTTT. This sequence encodes CASSRPRHTDTQYF.

This clone was picked up a small number of times. V and J are TRBV30 and TRBJ1-5, with 10 bases that match TRBD1. Germline V CDR1 and CDR2: GTSNPN, SVGIG (reference sequence). The length of the CDR3 is 15 residues. The V and J ends lost 6 bases and 2 bases, in that order; junction bases with no gene match: 7. The DNA of the CDR3 is TGTGCCTGTGGGACAGGGGCCGGCGGCAATCAGCCCCAGCATTTT. This sequence encodes CACGTGAGGNQPQHF.

The V gene is TRBV6-1, the J gene TRBJ2-7; 9 nucleotides align to TRBD1. This CDR3 is built from 16 residues. Trimming cost V 4 bases and J 3 bases; bases outside gene matches: 10. Germline V gives CDR1 MNHNS, CDR2 SASEGT. The CDR3 DNA follows: TGTGCCAGCAGTGCTACGCCGGGACAGGGCGGCTACGAGCAGTACTTC. The encoded protein is CASSATPGQGGYEQYF.

This clone occurred a few times. The chain carries TRBV18 and TRBJ2-5; D might be TRBD2 (5 bases). CDR1 is KGHSH, CDR2 LQKENI, per germline. CDR3 length equals 13 residues. V lost 2 bases, J lost 5 bases, and 9 bases lay in between. CDR3 in amino acids: CASSPAGRETQYF. In DNA form, the CDR3 reads TGTGCCAGCTCACCAGCGGGCCGGGAGACCCAGTACTTC.

The chain is built from TRBV4-2 and TRBJ1-4, with D unclear. Germline values: CDR1 LGHNA, CDR2 YNFKEQ. The V end lost 4 bases, the J end lost 4 bases, and 13 bases lay between the germline ends. This CDR3 is built from 15 residues. CDR3 sequence: CASSPHRGGNEKLFF. CDR3 coding DNA: TGTGCCAGCAGCCCACACCGGGGTGGTAATGAAAAACTGTTTTTT.

CDR3 region: CASSGQGLPQETQYF. CDR3 sequence (DNA): TGTGCCAGCAGCGGACAGGGCCTTCCCCAAGAGACCCAGTACTTC. This sequence joins TRBV2 and TRBJ2-5, with 8 bases that match TRBD1. Germline V gives CDR1 SNHLY, CDR2 FYNNEI. The length of the CDR3 is 15 residues. The V segment lost 6 bases and the J segment 1 base; nucleotides outside the gene matches: 7.

On this clone itself: An end of the junction does not agree with germline; a read error may underlie this. The V call is TRBV7-7, the J call TRBJ2-1, with 11 nucleotides matching TRBD2. Per germline, CDR1 SSHAT and CDR2 FNYEAQ (reference sequence). The CDR3 totals 16 residues. Written as DNA, the CDR3 is TGTGCTAGCAGCTTAGCGGGGACTAGCGGAGGGGGTGAGCAGTTCTTC. Its protein is CASSLAGTSGGGEQFF.

The rearrangement uses TRBV5-1 and TRBJ2-1; D not resolved. Germline V CDR1 and CDR2: SGHRS, YFSETQ. The CDR3 loop spans 12 amino acids. V shed 0 bases and J shed 13 bases, with 11 bases lying between them. The CDR3 loop reads CASSLDARFQFF. DNA of the CDR3: TGCGCCAGCAGCTTGGACGCCAGGTTCCAGTTCTTC.

The sample holds a few counts of this clone. The chain employs TRBV4-2 and TRBJ2-3; 14 nucleotides agree with TRBD2. The CDR3 runs 20 residues. The germline gives CDR1 LGHNA, CDR2 YNFKEQ. The ends lost 0 bases at V and 7 bases at J; junction bases unmatched: 15. The CDR3 spells CASSQDRGTSGGAKGNTQYF. As DNA, the CDR3 is TGTGCCAGCAGCCAAGATCGGGGGACTAGCGGGGGCGCCAAGGGAAATACGCAGTATTTT.

This clone was recorded only once. The rearrangement links TRBV5-4 to TRBJ1-3; 11 positions agree with TRBD1. This CDR3 is built from 17 residues. Germline CDR1 is SGHNT and CDR2 is YYREEE (reference sequence). J was trimmed by 5 bases and V by 0 bases; bases with no gene match: 7. CDR3 sequence reads: CASSLGGQGATRNTIYF. The CDR3 nucleotides read TGTGCCAGCAGCTTGGGTGGACAGGGGGCGACGCGAAACACCATATATTTT.